Below, one T cell receptor (beta chain) is given with its context. From germline, CDR1 is MNHEY and CDR2 SVGAGI. Trimming removed 5 bases from V and 6 bases from J, with 5 bases in between. There are 11 residues in the CDR3. Assay used: immunoSEQ multiplex PCR; TCRdb lists only in-frame clones, some missing. The data contain approximately 26,000 clones, approximately 86% of them singletons. The data are from a study of PD-L1 blockade in urothelial cancer. About the research overall: Atezolizumab at 1,200 mg intravenously every 3 weeks was started by patients in about 2014. In the patient group, most of the roughly 30 were males with bladder-origin urothelial cancer. Samples came from 3 weeks, at the second dose, and 6 weeks into treatment. Across blood samples, T cells had a median count of 141,255.

The chain employs TRBV6-5 and TRBJ2-1; D is uncertain. The sequence was obtained from a man between 60 and 75 years old with urothelial cancer. The specimen was PBMCs, collected around atezolizumab (anti-PD-L1) treatment. CDR3 region: CASSRGNEQFF. The CDR3 nucleotides read TGTGCCAGCAGTAGAGGCAATGAGCAGTTCTTC.